These 31 T cell receptor beta chains originate from one sample sequenced in a study of spatial heterogeneity in lung cancer. Time point meaning: sample taken at primary tumor resection. Material for sequencing was whole RNA from tumor, nontumor lung or frozen PBMC, left unsorted. A single record per CDR3 protein comes from TCRdb applying MiXCR to the 5' RACE reads. In the table there are about 92,000 distinct CDR3 sequences, 10% to 15% of which are singletons. Here the sequenced sample was PBMCs, taken at surgery. These TCRs come from a male donor with early-stage non-small cell lung cancer.

This clonotype was recorded only once. V is TRBV5-1 and J is TRBJ2-7; 8 bases are shared with TRBD1. This CDR3 has 13 amino acids. Losses at the gene ends were 3 bases for V and 6 bases for J; bases not matched to a gene: 5. The germline gives CDR1 SGHRS, CDR2 YFSETQ. CDR3 nucleotides: TGCGCCAGCAGCTCCCTGGACAGGGCCGAGCAGTACTTC. It yields the protein CASSSLDRAEQYF. The variable domain in full, with the rest retrieved from reference TRBV5-1 and TRBJ2-7, is KAGVTQTPRYLIKTRGQQVTLSCSPISGHRSVSWYQQTPGQGLQFLFEYFSETQRNKGNFPGRFSGRQFSNSRSEMNVSTLELGDSALYLCASSSLDRAEQYFGPGTRLTVT.

A few counts support this clonotype. This rearrangement joins TRBV9 to TRBJ1-6; 9 positions agree with TRBD1. The V gene end was trimmed by 4 bases and the J gene end by 10 bases; junction bases not matched to a gene: 6. The CDR3 has 14 residues. CDR1 and CDR2 from the germline V gene are SGDLS and YYNGEE. CDR3 residues: CASSRDREWSPLHF. CDR3 sequence (DNA): TGTGCCAGCAGCCGGGACAGGGAATGGTCACCCCTCCACTTT.

The genes are TRBV6-2 or TRBV6-3 and TRBJ1-5; 8 bases are a match to TRBD1. CDR1 and CDR2 (germline): MNHEY, SVGEGT. V shed 5 bases and J 0 bases; nucleotides not matched to a gene: 6. The CDR3 runs to 16 residues. Here the CDR3 reads CASSRQGSNSNQPQHF. The CDR3 DNA reads as TGTGCCAGCAGTCGACAGGGGTCGAATAGCAATCAGCCCCAGCATTTT.

This clonotype was seen more than once but under ten times. The gene calls are TRBV6-1 and TRBJ2-2; 11 bases agree with TRBD1. V shed 6 bases, J shed 5 bases, and the junction held 5 bases outside the gene matches. Germline CDR1 is MNHNS and CDR2 is SASEGT. CDR3 size: 15 residues. CDR3 bases: TGTGCCAGCAGCAGGGACAGGGGGTTAACCGGGGAGCTGTTTTTT. This translates into CASSRDRGLTGELFF.

This clonotype was counted between two and nine times. The rearrangement links TRBV7-2 to TRBJ1-6; maybe TRBD1 (5 bases). The CDR3 length is 14 residues. Trimming stripped 5 bases from V and 10 bases from J, with 15 bases between. Germline V gives CDR1 SGHTA, CDR2 FQGNSA. CDR3 region: CASSLEGAGSPLHF. DNA for the CDR3: TGTGCCAGCAGCCTAGAAGGGGCAGGATCACCCCTCCACTTT.

This clonotype came up a few times. The V call is TRBV7-2, the J call TRBJ1-1, with unresolved D. The V and J ends lost 2 bases and 4 bases respectively, with 8 bases between them. From germline, CDR1 is SGHTA and CDR2 FQGNSA. The CDR3 consists of 13 residues. The CDR3, as DNA: TGTGCCAGCAGCTTATGGCAGTCCACTGAAGCTTTCTTT. Its protein product is CASSLWQSTEAFF.

This chain uses TRBV6-2 or TRBV6-3 with TRBJ2-3; 8 nucleotides line up with TRBD2. The CDR3 covers 18 residues. Trimming at V came to 5 bases and at J to 2 bases, leaving 15 bases not matched to a gene. In germline, CDR1 is MNHEY, CDR2 SVGEGT. This CDR3 is CASSRKWPQRGTTDTQYF. The CDR3 DNA reads as TGTGCCAGCAGTCGAAAGTGGCCTCAGCGGGGGACCACAGATACGCAGTATTTT.

This clonotype was detected only a few times. The chain has TRBV20-1 and TRBJ2-1; 13 bases are shared with TRBD2. CDR1 and CDR2 from the germline V gene are DFQATT and SNEGSKA (reference sequence). The CDR3 runs to 16 residues. V dropped 3 bases and J dropped 9; count of bases not matched to a gene: 11. The CDR3 DNA reads as TGCAGTGCTAGTAGGACCACTAGCGGGAGGGCCCCTGAGCAGTTCTTC. Translated, it gives CSASRTTSGRAPEQFF.

The table lists this clonotype with a few counts. The V and J genes are TRBV20-1 and TRBJ2-1; D is undetermined. Trimming pared 3 bases from V and 5 bases from J, leaving 14 bases between. The germline V gene encodes CDR1 DFQATT and CDR2 SNEGSKA (reference sequence). There are 14 residues in the CDR3. The CDR3 nucleotides are TGCAGTGCTAGTACCTGGCAGGCCAACAATGAGCAGTTCTTC. Protein sequence: CSASTWQANNEQFF.

This clonotype was picked up many times. For the CDR3, the DNA is TGTGCCAGCAGCTTAGAACAGGGGGCGCGAGACATTCAGTACTTC. Encoded protein: CASSLEQGARDIQYF. The chain has TRBV7-9 and TRBJ2-4; 9 positions match TRBD1. The CDR3 consists of 15 residues. Germline trimming cut 1 base from V and 8 bases from J; bases unmatched to any gene: 6. The V gene's germline CDR1 is SEHNR and CDR2 FQNEAQ (reference sequence).

This clonotype appeared once. One end of the junction varies from germline; a read error may be responsible. The V gene is TRBV4-1, the J gene TRBJ2-7; D unclear. CDR1 and CDR2 from the germline V gene are MGHRA and YSYEKL. This CDR3 contains 16 residues. The DNA of the CDR3 is TGCGCCAGCTGCCAATTTGCCAGGCCCCCGTCCTACGAGCAGTACTTC. Translating it yields CASCQFARPPSYEQYF.

In its sample, this clonotype was seen a few times. The rearrangement links TRBV12-3 or TRBV12-4 to TRBJ2-1; TRBD2 matches at 9 bases. This CDR3 has 13 amino acids. The V gene end was trimmed by 6 bases and the J gene end by 3 bases; junction bases not matched to a gene: 0. CDR3 region: CASRTSGYNEQFF. The CDR3 DNA sequence: TGTGCCAGCAGGACTAGCGGCTACAATGAGCAGTTCTTC.

Written as DNA, the CDR3 is TGTGCCAGCAGCCGCGAAGGGTGGGGGCCCAACACCGGGGAGCTGTTTTTT. Its translation: CASSREGWGPNTGELFF. This rearrangement joins TRBV7-3 to TRBJ2-2; TRBD1 is a possible D gene (6 bases). In germline, CDR1 is SGHTA, CDR2 FQGTGA. There are 17 residues in the CDR3. V lost 5 bases to trimming and J lost 2 bases, with 18 bases between them.

The V gene is TRBV2, the J gene TRBJ2-4; possibly TRBD1 or TRBD2 for D (5 bases each). Germline lookup yields CDR1 SNHLY and CDR2 FYNNEI. V lost 4 bases to trimming and J lost 6 bases, with 13 bases between them. CDR3 length: 14 residues. CDR3 nucleotide sequence: TGTGCCAGCAGTGTTGCAGGGAGTGGAAACATTCAGTACTTC. It encodes CASSVAGSGNIQYF. Complete variable domain (other parts from reference TRBV2 and TRBJ2-4): EPEVTQTPSHQVTQMGQEVILRCVPISNHLYFYWYRQILGQKVEFLVSFYNNEISEKSEIFDDQFSVERPDGSNFTLKIRSTKLEDSAMYFCASSVAGSGNIQYFGAGTRLSVL.

This clonotype was counted a few times. The chain has TRBV7-2 and TRBJ1-3; possible D gene TRBD1, 5 bases. Trimming left V 2 bases short and J 3 bases short, with 11 bases between. CDR1 and CDR2 (germline): SGHTA, FQGNSA. CDR3 length: 15 residues. DNA for the CDR3: TGTGCCAGCAGCTTACAAGTGGGGGGTGGAAACACCATATATTTT. The encoded protein is CASSLQVGGGNTIYF. Full variable domain (missing parts from reference TRBV7-2 and TRBJ1-3): GAGVSQSPSNKVTEKGKDVELRCDPISGHTALYWYRQSLGQGLEFLIYFQGNSAPDKSGLPSDRFSAERTGGSVSTLTIQRTQQEDSAVYLCASSLQVGGGNTIYFGEGSWLTVV.

This clonotype appeared many times. CDR3 in amino acids: CASSPSDRENSPLHF. Written as DNA, the CDR3 is TGTGCCAGCAGCCCGTCCGACAGGGAGAATTCACCCCTCCACTTT. V gene TRBV7-2 combines with J gene TRBJ1-6; 7 bases match TRBD1. Trimming cost V 5 bases and J 7 bases; bases outside gene matches: 8. The CDR3 has 15 residues. Germline values: CDR1 SGHTA, CDR2 FQGNSA.

This clonotype has just a few counts. The chain is built from TRBV20-1 and TRBJ2-1; 9 nucleotides align to TRBD2. This CDR3 has 13 residues. Per germline, CDR1 DFQATT and CDR2 SNEGSKA (reference sequence). Trimming at V came to 3 bases and at J to 9 bases, leaving 6 bases not matched to a gene. The CDR3 is CSARGAGGVEQFF. CDR3 nucleotide sequence: TGCAGTGCTAGGGGAGCGGGAGGCGTTGAGCAGTTCTTC.

The chain links TRBV7-9 to TRBJ2-7; TRBD2 is a possible D gene (6 bases). The CDR3 contains 14 residues. The V end was cut by 4 bases, the J end by 7 bases, with 17 bases between. Germline-derived CDR1 and CDR2 are SEHNR and FQNEAQ (reference sequence). CDR3 region: CASSSSGTAWEQYF. CDR3 in DNA: TGTGCCAGCAGCTCGTCGGGGACTGCCTGGGAGCAGTACTTC.

This clonotype has a count of ten or more. J is TRBJ2-3 and V is TRBV21-1. TRBV21-1 is a pseudogene. This CDR3 contains 13 residues. CDR3: CASSKVGSHTQYF. DNA for the CDR3: TGTGCCAGCAGCAAAGTGGGGTCACATACGCAGTATTTT.

This rearrangement joins TRBV7-2 to TRBJ2-7, with TRBD2 as a possible D gene (5 bases). V dropped 2 bases and J dropped 7 bases, with 15 bases sitting between them. The CDR3 length is 14 residues. CDR1 SGHTA and CDR2 FQGNSA come from the germline V gene. This chain's CDR3 is CASSLWAGTREQYF. Here the CDR3 DNA reads TGTGCCAGCAGCTTATGGGCGGGTACTCGGGAGCAGTACTTC.

This clonotype occurred many times. The gene calls are TRBV28 and TRBJ2-3; the D gene is possibly TRBD2 (7 bases). The germline V gene encodes CDR1 MDHEN and CDR2 SYDVKM. The CDR3 totals 14 residues. Trimming took off 7 bases at V and 5 bases at J, with 16 bases between the two ends. The CDR3 sequence is CASITRGGVDTQYF. Here the CDR3 DNA reads TGTGCCAGCATCACCAGAGGGGGGGTAGATACGCAGTATTTT.

This chain connects TRBV28 to TRBJ2-3; 11 bases agree with TRBD2. Germline CDR1 is MDHEN and CDR2 is SYDVKM. Trimming cost V 3 bases and J 6 bases; bases outside gene matches: 5. CDR3 size: 15 residues. The CDR3 loop reads CASSLAPSGRDTQYF. The CDR3 bases are TGTGCCAGCAGTTTGGCTCCTAGCGGGAGGGATACGCAGTATTTT.

J is TRBJ2-7 and V is TRBV25-1; D remains unclear. The CDR3 totals 15 residues. Trimming pared 5 bases from V and 2 bases from J, leaving 16 bases between. Germline CDR1 reads MGHDK; CDR2 reads SYGVNS. The CDR3 coding sequence is TGTGCCAGCAGTCACGCCGGGTCAGTAGCCTACGAGCAGTACTTC. It yields the protein CASSHAGSVAYEQYF.

The chain combines TRBV9 with TRBJ1-5, with D perhaps matching TRBD1 (6 bases). This CDR3 has 13 amino acids. The V and J ends lost 8 bases and 3 bases respectively, with 12 bases between them. The germline V gene encodes CDR1 SGDLS and CDR2 YYNGEE. The CDR3 DNA sequence: TGTGCCAGAAGGGGGGTATCCAATCAGCCCCAGCATTTT. Its translation is CARRGVSNQPQHF.

The V and J genes are TRBV29-1 and TRBJ2-7; TRBD1 is a possible D gene (6 bases). Germline V gene lookup returns CDR1 SQVTM and CDR2 ANQGSEA. Between the trimmed V and J ends, which lost 4 bases and 7 bases, there was a span of 17 bases. The length of the CDR3 is 13 residues. The DNA of the CDR3 is TGCAGCGTTGGGACAGCAATAAAGGGGGAGCAGTACTTC. Translating it yields CSVGTAIKGEQYF.

Comment on this clonotype: It may be a read error: a sequence one base away is much more abundant. The rearrangement uses TRBV28 and TRBJ1-1, with D possibly TRBD1 on 5 matching bases. In germline, CDR1 is MDHEN, CDR2 SYDVKM. CDR3 length: 14 residues. This CDR3 is CTSTPPARGTEAFF. CDR3 sequence (DNA): TGTACCAGCACCCCTCCGGCAAGGGGCACTGAAGCTTTCTTT.

The rearrangement uses TRBV18 and TRBJ1-5; D unclear. V shed 6 bases and J shed 7 bases, with 19 bases lying between them. The CDR3 sequence is 15 residues long. From germline, CDR1 is KGHSH and CDR2 LQKENI. This chain's CDR3 is CASSQGREGGQPQHF. CDR3 DNA sequence: TGTGCCAGCTCCCAAGGCCGGGAGGGCGGGCAGCCCCAGCATTTT.

There are a few counts of this clonotype. V gene TRBV3-1 combines with J gene TRBJ2-5; 16 bases are shared with TRBD2. This CDR3 is 19 amino acids long. Losses at the gene ends were 5 bases for V and 5 bases for J; bases not matched to a gene: 14. Looked up from germline, CDR1 is LGHDT and CDR2 is YNNKEL (reference sequence). CDR3: CASSGTTGLAGGPEETQYF. The CDR3 nucleotides read TGTGCCAGCAGCGGAACGACGGGACTAGCGGGAGGGCCCGAGGAGACCCAGTACTTC.

This clonotype came up a few times. The chain couples TRBV5-1 to TRBJ1-1, with D tentatively TRBD1 (5 bases). CDR1 SGHRS and CDR2 YFSETQ come from the germline V gene. V was pared by 4 bases and J by 0 bases, with 7 bases between. The CDR3 is made up of 13 amino acids. The CDR3 DNA is TGCGCCAGCAGCATGACAGTGAACACTGAAGCTTTCTTT. The encoded protein is CASSMTVNTEAFF.

This clonotype was observed many times. In DNA form, the CDR3 reads TGTGCCTGGAGCCTCCTTGTTGGTGAGCAGTTCTTC. It specifies CAWSLLVGEQFF. V and J are TRBV30 and TRBJ2-1; D unclear. Germline CDR1 GTSNPN, CDR2 SVGIG (reference sequence). The germline V and J ends were trimmed by 3 bases and 9 bases, with 12 bases remaining between them. The CDR3 loop spans 12 amino acids.

V and J are TRBV6-5 and TRBJ1-1; 8 nucleotides line up with TRBD1. The CDR3 is made up of 14 amino acids. Germline CDR1 MNHEY, CDR2 SVGAGI. V gave up 4 bases and J gave up 1 base; unmatched junction bases: 2. CDR3 sequence reads: CASSSQGANTEAFF. The CDR3 nucleotides read TGTGCCAGCAGTTCCCAGGGGGCGAACACTGAAGCTTTCTTT.